This T cell receptor beta chain was identified in a study of T cell responses to AZD1222 COVID-19 vaccine. Regarding the study as a whole: No day 14 peak samples; only post-peak repertoires were characterized. Seropositive status at baseline applied to only 6 or 7 AZD1222 recipients.

Concerning this clone itself: Its antigen is as yet unknown. Germline and junction disagree at one end, which may indicate a read error.

Repertoires were generated with immunoSEQ multiplex PCR, while TCRdb's copy carries only in-frame clones and drops some. The sample includes 95,000 to 150,000 clones, approximately 90% of them seen just once. The CDR3 sequence is 16 residues long. Looked up from germline, CDR1 is SSHAT and CDR2 is FNYEAQ (reference sequence). The sample was peripheral blood, taken on day 0 of AZD1222 vaccination. This receptor was taken from an adult in good health. The rearrangement links TRBV7-7 to TRBJ2-1; 9 bases line up with TRBD2. CDR3 protein: CASSLDGLATPDEQFF. In DNA, the CDR3 is TGTGCTAGCAGCTTAGATGGACTAGCGACCCCCGATGAGCAGTTCTTC.